These 15 T cell receptor beta chains came from one sample sequenced in a study of chemoradiotherapy in HPV16-positive cancers (dated by TCRdb to between 2022 and 2023). Receptor libraries were prepared by the immunoSEQ multiplex PCR assay. TCRdb retrieved this table from immuneACCESS and kept in-frame rearrangements only. Not all clones are present; in checked studies, unresolved V genes account for under half, and no reason is known for the remainder. The sample data list some 19,000 clones, and around 88% of these were observed just once. Under 5.5% of the sample rests with the top ten. The sequences come from blood, collected from a patient who underwent chemoradiotherapy. Receptor source: a human donor with HPV-associated anogenital cancer.

The chain recombines TRBV10-1 with TRBJ2-1, with unresolved D. CDR1 is WNHNN, CDR2 SYGVQD, per germline (reference sequence). The CDR3 loop spans 21 amino acids. V lost 0 bases, J lost 0 bases, and 24 bases lay in between. CDR3 DNA sequence: TGCGCCAGCAGTGAGTCAAGGCACAGCCTGGGATCGATAAGCTCCTACAATGAGCAGTTCTTC. Translating gives CASSESRHSLGSISSYNEQFF.

The chain carries TRBV4-1 and TRBJ2-3; the D gene is possibly TRBD2 (5 bases). The germline V gene encodes CDR1 MGHRA and CDR2 YSYEKL. V was trimmed by 4 bases and J by 1 base, leaving 12 bases between them. The CDR3 runs 15 residues. The CDR3, as DNA: TGCGCCAGCAGCCTGGGGTCCGGGGGCACAGATACGCAGTATTTT. As protein: CASSLGSGGTDTQYF.

The chain uses TRBV13 and TRBJ1-4; 9 positions match TRBD1. Germline V CDR1 and CDR2: PRHDT, FYEKMQ (reference sequence). Trimming removed 7 bases from V and 8 bases from J; junction bases left unmatched: 8. The CDR3 is 14 amino acids. DNA for the CDR3: TGTGCCAGCAAACAACAGGGGGCTGGAGAAAAACTGTTTTTT. Translating gives CASKQQGAGEKLFF.

V usage is TRBV19 and J usage is TRBJ2-7; 7 bases line up with TRBD1. This CDR3 spans 13 amino acids. The trim removed 1 base at V and 5 bases at J, leaving 2 bases unmatched. Germline lookup yields CDR1 LNHDA and CDR2 SQIVND (reference sequence). The CDR3: CASSIGQGDEQYF. CDR3 DNA sequence: TGTGCCAGTAGTATAGGACAGGGAGACGAGCAGTACTTC. The whole variable domain, remainder taken from reference TRBV19 and TRBJ2-7, is DGGITQSPKYLFRKEGQNVTLSCEQNLNHDAMYWYRQDPGQGLRLIYYSQIVNDFQKGDIAEGYSVSREKKESFPLTVTSAQKNPTAFYLCASSIGQGDEQYFGPGTRLTVT.

The genes are TRBV10-1 and TRBJ1-3; 7 nucleotides agree with TRBD1. Trimming cost V 9 bases and J 3 bases; bases outside gene matches: 8. CDR1 is WNHNN and CDR2 is SYGVQD in the germline V gene (reference sequence). CDR3 length: 14 residues. CDR3 loop: CARFSGGGGNTIYF. The CDR3 DNA follows: TGCGCCAGATTCTCAGGGGGAGGTGGAAACACCATATATTTT.

The V gene is TRBV15, the J gene TRBJ2-5; 7 bases match TRBD2. This CDR3 spans 14 amino acids. The germline V gene encodes CDR1 LNHNV and CDR2 YYDKDF (reference sequence). V shed 5 bases and J 0 bases; nucleotides not matched to a gene: 3. CDR3 loop: CATSGGGYQETQYF. CDR3 nucleotide sequence: TGTGCCACCAGCGGGGGGGGATACCAAGAGACCCAGTACTTC.

The CDR3 bases are TGCGCCAGCAGCACGGACAGAAACTATGGCTACACCTTC. Translated, it gives CASSTDRNYGYTF. The chain links TRBV5-1 to TRBJ1-2; D may be TRBD1 (6 bases). This CDR3 has 13 residues. Per the germline V gene, CDR1 is SGHRS and CDR2 is YFSETQ. V gave up 4 bases and J gave up 2 bases, with 9 bases separating them.

DNA of the CDR3: TGCGCCAGCAGCGTGACTAGCGGGCGCACAGATACGCAGTATTTT. This encodes CASSVTSGRTDTQYF. The gene calls are TRBV5-1 and TRBJ2-3; 10 positions agree with TRBD2. CDR3 length: 15 residues. Germline trimming cut 4 bases from V and 1 base from J; bases unmatched to any gene: 3. CDR1 is SGHRS and CDR2 is YFSETQ in the germline V gene.

CDR3 nucleotides: TGTGCCAGCAGCCTTGACAGGGGGACTGAAGCTTTCTTT. Its protein product is CASSLDRGTEAFF. The rearrangement joins TRBV11-2 to TRBJ1-1; 9 bases line up with TRBD1. V shed 5 bases and J 5 bases; nucleotides not matched to a gene: 3. Germline V gene sequence: CDR1 SGHAT, CDR2 FQNNGV. CDR3 length equals 13 residues.

This chain joins TRBV7-9 and TRBJ1-2; 7 positions match TRBD1. The CDR3 runs to 14 residues. The germline V gene has CDR1 SEHNR and CDR2 FQNEAQ (reference sequence). V lost 0 bases and J lost 6; bases outside the gene matches: 4. This CDR3 is CASSLATGWDGYTF. The CDR3 DNA is TGTGCCAGCAGCTTAGCGACAGGGTGGGATGGCTACACCTTC.

The CDR3 protein is CASSSGLAAQETQYF. The CDR3 DNA reads TGTGCCAGCAGCTCGGGACTAGCGGCCCAAGAGACCCAGTACTTC. V usage is TRBV7-8 and J usage is TRBJ2-5, with TRBD2 matching over 11 bases. CDR3 length equals 15 residues. Per the germline V gene, CDR1 is SGHVS and CDR2 is FQNEAQ. Trimming removed 4 bases from V and 1 base from J; junction bases left unmatched: 2.

The rearrangement links TRBV19 to TRBJ2-5; possible D gene TRBD2, 6 bases. With 7 bases removed from V and 4 bases from J, the gap between germline ends came to 16 bases. CDR3 length: 14 amino acids. Germline V lookup: CDR1 LNHDA, CDR2 SQIVND (reference sequence). The CDR3 loop is CASKPTGTGETQYF. CDR3 coding DNA: TGTGCCAGTAAACCCACCGGGACTGGAGAGACCCAGTACTTC.

The CDR3 region has the DNA TGTGCCAGCAGCCCGGCGTGGGGGGCGACGACCGGGGAGCTGTTTTTT. Protein: CASSPAWGATTGELFF. The chain uses TRBV11-3 and TRBJ2-2; D may correspond to TRBD1 or TRBD2 (6 bases each). The V gene lost 5 bases and the J gene lost 5 bases, with 18 bases spanning the gap. The CDR3 covers 16 residues. CDR1 and CDR2 from the germline V gene are SGHNT and YENEEA.

The chain uses TRBV18 and TRBJ1-4; the D gene is possibly TRBD1 (6 bases). The CDR3 length is 14 residues. Trimming left V 3 bases short and J 8 bases short, with 13 bases between. Germline V gene sequence: CDR1 KGHSH, CDR2 LQKENI. This CDR3 reads CASSPGHGTEKLFF. CDR3 sequence (DNA): TGTGCCAGCTCACCGGGACACGGAACAGAAAAACTGTTTTTT. The complete variable domain, with remaining parts taken from reference TRBV18 and TRBJ1-4, reads NAGVMQNPRHLVRRRGQEARLRCSPMKGHSHVYWYRQLPEEGLKFMVYLQKENIIDESGMPKERFSAEFPKEGPSILRIQQVVRGDSAAYFCASSPGHGTEKLFFGSGTQLSVL.

The count of this clone is one. This chain connects TRBV5-4 to TRBJ2-5, with D perhaps TRBD2 (5 bases). V was pared by 4 bases and J by 1 base, with 14 bases between. The CDR3 runs to 15 residues. Germline V gives CDR1 SGHNT, CDR2 YYREEE (reference sequence). The CDR3 sequence: CASSPKGGFQETQYF. CDR3 nucleotide sequence: TGTGCCAGCAGCCCGAAGGGCGGGTTCCAAGAGACCCAGTACTTC.